The following is a T cell receptor beta chain sequence with its context. Its antigen is unknown. A much larger clonotype is one base distant, so this may be a read error. Likely a read error: the CDR3 ends without its conserved phenylalanine or tryptophan. TCRdb processed the PCR reads anew with MiXCR; each CDR3 protein has one entry. The table has 85,000 to 95,000 distinct CDR3 sequences, 15% to 20% seen once. This record comes from a study of molecular identifiers for immune sequencing clone quantification. Study-wide results and limits: Sizes of highly expanded clones could be underestimated through identical TCRs sharing a barcode. Jurkat TCR RNA that was spiked in from one cell was reportedly detectable among around 1 million naive cells.

The CDR3 is 16 amino acids. CDR1 and CDR2 from the germline V gene are MNHNY and SVGAGI (reference sequence). The V gene end was trimmed by 0 bases and the J gene end by 3 bases; junction bases not matched to a gene: 8. The chain employs TRBV6-6 and TRBJ2-7; TRBD2 matches 7 bases. The clonotype was recovered from a human donor in good health. Some libraries in this study had Jurkat cell RNA spiked in. Sequencing was performed on naive CD8+ T cells from blood, with Jurkat cell RNA spiked in. The subset is: FACS-sorted CD8+CD4-CCR7+CD45RA+ naive T cells. CDR3: CASSYSTQGGDYEQYL. The CDR3 DNA reads TGTGCCAGCAGTTACTCGACGCAGGGAGGGGACTACGAGCAGTACCTC.